This is a list of T cell receptor beta chains from one sample in a study of blood T cell repertoires in COVID-19. The method was immunoSEQ multiplex PCR; TCRdb's version includes in-frame clones alone and lacks a portion of them. There are some 190,000 clones in the sample; 80% to 90% occur only once, and roughly 5.3% lies in the top ten. The specimen sequenced was peripheral blood. Receptors were obtained from a woman aged 70-85 years with active or convalescent COVID-19. Each CDR3 is given with its conserved first and last residue. Each record gives: J gene, V gene, D gene, clone size, CDR3 DNA, CDR3 protein. D genes are given only for firm matches. The listing skips clone size in some rows; elsewhere it reads once, few, many or a size class.

j_call: TRBJ2-2; v_call: TRBV5-1; d_call: TRBD2; clone_size: -; cdr3_nt: TGCGCCAGCAAGGTAGCGGGAATCAACACCGGGGAGCTGTTTTTT; cdr3_aa: CASKVAGINTGELFF
j_call: TRBJ1-1; v_call: TRBV25-1; d_call: TRBD1; clone_size: -; cdr3_nt: TGTGCCAGCAGTGAAAGAGCTCCCAGGGGGACTGAAGCTTTCTTT; cdr3_aa: CASSERAPRGTEAFF
j_call: TRBJ1-2; v_call: TRBV7-2; d_call: -; clone_size: -; cdr3_nt: TGTGCCAGCAGCTTAGCGGAGGGGCAGAGTGGCTACACCTTC; cdr3_aa: CASSLAEGQSGYTF
j_call: TRBJ2-5; v_call: TRBV7-3; d_call: TRBD1; clone_size: -; cdr3_nt: TGTGCCAGCAGCTTAACGGGGACAGGGATTGGAGAGACCCAGTACTTC; cdr3_aa: CASSLTGTGIGETQYF
j_call: TRBJ2-7; v_call: TRBV19; d_call: TRBD2; clone_size: few; cdr3_nt: TGTGCCAGTAGGGATAGCGGGAAAGTCGGCGAGCAGTACTTC; cdr3_aa: CASRDSGKVGEQYF
j_call: TRBJ2-7; v_call: TRBV5-1; d_call: TRBD2; clone_size: -; cdr3_nt: TGCGCCAGCAGCTTGGCGAGCGGGGGAACATATGTCGGGGAGTACTTC; cdr3_aa: CASSLASGGTYVGEYF
j_call: TRBJ1-2; v_call: TRBV19; d_call: -; clone_size: -; cdr3_nt: TGTGCCAGTAGTATTTTACCTGGGCAGGGGAACTATGGCTACACCTTC; cdr3_aa: CASSILPGQGNYGYTF
j_call: TRBJ2-3; v_call: TRBV10-3; d_call: TRBD2; clone_size: -; cdr3_nt: TGTGCCATCAGTGAGTCGTCTAGCGGGGCCCTGGATACGCAGTATTTT; cdr3_aa: CAISESSSGALDTQYF
j_call: TRBJ1-2; v_call: TRBV21-1; d_call: -; clone_size: -; cdr3_nt: TGTGCCAGCAGCAAAAGGGGGTTTCGGGGGGTGAGGGCCTATGGCTACACCTTC; cdr3_aa: CASSKRGFRGVRAYGYTF
j_call: TRBJ2-2; v_call: TRBV27; d_call: TRBD2; clone_size: -; cdr3_nt: TGTGCCAGCAGTTTGGCAGCGGGAGGGCCGGGCACCGGGGAGCTGTTTTTT; cdr3_aa: CASSLAAGGPGTGELFF
j_call: TRBJ1-3; v_call: TRBV29-1; d_call: -; clone_size: -; cdr3_nt: TGCAGCGTTGAACATCCAGGCTCTGGAAACACCATATATTTT; cdr3_aa: CSVEHPGSGNTIYF
j_call: TRBJ1-6; v_call: TRBV5-5; d_call: TRBD1; clone_size: -; cdr3_nt: TGTGCCAGCAGCTTGGGGCAGGGGGTAAGGTCACCCCTCCACTTT; cdr3_aa: CASSLGQGVRSPLHF
j_call: TRBJ1-5; v_call: TRBV27; d_call: -; clone_size: -; cdr3_nt: TGTGCCAGCAACCTTAGGGCCAGGGGCGTGTGGCATGAAAGCAATCAGCCCCAGCATTTT; cdr3_aa: CASNLRARGVWHESNQPQHF
j_call: TRBJ2-5; v_call: TRBV5-3; d_call: -; clone_size: -; cdr3_nt: TGTGCCAGAAGCTTGGAGATACAGAACAGCCCCCAAGAGACCCAGTACTTC; cdr3_aa: CARSLEIQNSPQETQYF
j_call: TRBJ2-7; v_call: TRBV12-3/TRBV12-4; d_call: -; clone_size: -; cdr3_nt: TGTGCCAGCAGTACTAGTTTCGAGCAGTACTTC; cdr3_aa: CASSTSFEQYF
j_call: TRBJ2-1; v_call: TRBV6-4; d_call: -; clone_size: -; cdr3_nt: TGTGCCAGCAGTGACCGGTTAGCCACCTACAATGAGCAGTTCTTC; cdr3_aa: CASSDRLATYNEQFF
j_call: TRBJ2-3; v_call: TRBV27; d_call: TRBD2; clone_size: few; cdr3_nt: TGTGCCAGCAGCCCCTCGGGAGGGCCCATTACGCAGTATTTT; cdr3_aa: CASSPSGGPITQYF
j_call: TRBJ2-7; v_call: TRBV29-1; d_call: TRBD1; clone_size: few; cdr3_nt: TGCAGCGCTGGGACAGTCTACGAGCAGTACTTC; cdr3_aa: CSAGTVYEQYF
j_call: TRBJ1-6; v_call: TRBV14; d_call: -; clone_size: once; cdr3_nt: TGTGCCAGCAGCCAGCTCGGGGGGCTCTCTAATTCACCCCTCCACTTT; cdr3_aa: CASSQLGGLSNSPLHF
j_call: TRBJ2-5; v_call: TRBV9; d_call: -; clone_size: -; cdr3_nt: TGTGCCAGCAGTCCCACAGGAACTAGCTCGAAGGATATGGAGACCCAGTACTTC; cdr3_aa: CASSPTGTSSKDMETQYF
j_call: TRBJ2-7; v_call: TRBV5-8; d_call: TRBD2; clone_size: once; cdr3_nt: TGTGCCAGCAGTCGGACTAGCGGGAGAGTCTACGAGCAGTACTTC; cdr3_aa: CASSRTSGRVYEQYF
j_call: TRBJ2-7; v_call: TRBV7-9; d_call: -; clone_size: -; cdr3_nt: TGTGCCAGCAGCTTAATCGATGGGCTGTCCTACGAGCAGTACTTC; cdr3_aa: CASSLIDGLSYEQYF
j_call: TRBJ2-1; v_call: TRBV7-2; d_call: TRBD2; clone_size: -; cdr3_nt: TGTGCCACCGGACTAGCGGGAGTCGGAGAGCAGTTCTTC; cdr3_aa: CATGLAGVGEQFF
j_call: TRBJ1-1; v_call: TRBV6-6; d_call: -; clone_size: -; cdr3_nt: TGTGCCAGCAGTTACCAGGCAACTCTTGAAGCTTTCTTT; cdr3_aa: CASSYQATLEAFF
j_call: TRBJ2-2; v_call: TRBV19; d_call: TRBD1; clone_size: -; cdr3_nt: TGTGCCAGTAGTACTCCCGGGACAGGGAGGTCTGGGGAGCTGTTTTTT; cdr3_aa: CASSTPGTGRSGELFF
j_call: TRBJ2-1; v_call: TRBV11-3; d_call: -; clone_size: -; cdr3_nt: TGTGCCAGCAGCAGACAAGCGGGTGCTGATGAGCAGTTCTTC; cdr3_aa: CASSRQAGADEQFF
j_call: TRBJ1-2; v_call: TRBV5-6; d_call: -; clone_size: -; cdr3_nt: TGTGCCAGCAGCCTCGCTGGACATAACTATGGCTACACCTTC; cdr3_aa: CASSLAGHNYGYTF
j_call: TRBJ1-6; v_call: TRBV19; d_call: -; clone_size: -; cdr3_nt: TGTGCCAGTAGCTCACGGAGCTCCTATAATTCACCCCTCCACTTT; cdr3_aa: CASSSRSSYNSPLHF
j_call: TRBJ2-1; v_call: TRBV3-1/TRBV3-2; d_call: TRBD2; clone_size: -; cdr3_nt: TGTGCCAGCAGCCAAGAACCTAGCGGTCATGAGCAGTTCTTC; cdr3_aa: CASSQEPSGHEQFF
j_call: TRBJ2-6; v_call: TRBV12-3/TRBV12-4; d_call: -; clone_size: -; cdr3_nt: TGTGCCAGCACCGAGGGGGTGGCCAACGTCCTGACTTTC; cdr3_aa: CASTEGVANVLTF